The 27 T cell receptor beta chains below were found in one sample sequenced in a study of T cells in Graves' hyperthyroidism and ophthalmopathy (dated by TCRdb to about 2019). Library preparation employed multiplex PCR. TCRdb records Illumina HiSeq 2000 as the sequencer. The TCR beta CDR3 regions were amplified from the RNA transcripts. A first-round RT-PCR of the TCR CDR3 used the HTBI primer set with the Qiagen OneStep RT-PCR kit. TCRdb reworked the public reads: Q25 trimming with fastp, MiXCR clone assembly, productive beta chains retained. Rows merge per CDR3 protein into single entries with the most common DNA and genes. Present in this sample are 490,000 or so distinct CDR3 sequences, about 20% of which were seen just once. Jointly, the top ten make up about 45% of the sample. The sequenced material came from blood. The receptors derive from a man aged 35-49 years with Graves' ophthalmopathy.

This clonotype has a count of ten or more. One junction end disagrees with the germline gene, perhaps due to a read error. This rearrangement joins TRBV5-1 to TRBJ2-2; D remains unclear. CDR3 length equals 14 residues. Germline loops: CDR1 SGHRS, CDR2 YFSETQ. The DNA of the CDR3 is TGTGCCAGCAGCTTAGGCGGAGACACCGGGGAGCTGTTTTTT. Its protein product is CASSLGGDTGELFF.

This clonotype has ten or more counts. The chain employs TRBV28 and TRBJ2-7; perhaps D is TRBD1 or TRBD2 (6 bases each). Germline V CDR1 and CDR2: MDHEN, SYDVKM. The V end lost 3 bases, the J end lost 3 bases, and 9 bases lay between the germline ends. This CDR3 region has 13 residues. CDR3 residues: CASSFGGLYEQYF. The CDR3 DNA reads TGTGCCAGCAGTTTTGGGGGGCTCTACGAGCAGTACTTC.

The genes are TRBV20-1 and TRBJ1-1; 11 bases fit TRBD1. This CDR3 region has 17 residues. The ends lost 3 bases at V and 1 base at J; junction bases unmatched: 10. The germline gives CDR1 DFQATT, CDR2 SNEGSKA (reference sequence). The CDR3 DNA reads as TGCAGTGCTAGGGACCGGGACAGGGGGAACCGGAACACTGAAGCTTTCTTT. Its translation is CSARDRDRGNRNTEAFF.

V gene TRBV5-1 combines with J gene TRBJ2-3; TRBD1 agrees at 7 bases. V was pared by 0 bases and J by 4 bases, with 17 bases of the junction left unmatched. CDR3 length equals 19 residues. Germline values: CDR1 SGHRS, CDR2 YFSETQ. The CDR3 spells CASSLDSHGRSTGADTQYF. DNA of the CDR3: TGCGCCAGCAGCTTGGATTCCCACGGCCGCTCCACAGGGGCAGATACGCAGTATTTT.

The chain uses TRBV10-3 and TRBJ1-1; D possibly corresponds to TRBD1 (6 bases). In germline, CDR1 is ENHRY, CDR2 SYGVKD. The V end lost 10 bases, the J end lost 11 bases, and 17 bases lay between the germline ends. CDR3 length: 11 amino acids. CDR3 sequence (DNA): TGTGCCACCGTGGGGGCGAACGAGGCTTTCTTT. It codes for CATVGANEAFF.

This sequence joins TRBV30 and TRBJ2-7, with 7 positions matching TRBD1. This CDR3 is built from 13 residues. In germline, CDR1 is GTSNPN, CDR2 SVGIG (reference sequence). After removal of 4 bases from V and 0 bases from J, the junction contained 3 bases not matched to a gene. CDR3 nucleotides: TGTGCCTGGAAGGGACAGAGCTCCTACGAGCAGTACTTC. This sequence encodes CAWKGQSSYEQYF.

The chain carries TRBV28 and TRBJ2-7; TRBD1 agrees at 8 bases. The CDR3 totals 18 residues. J gave up 3 bases and V 5 bases, and 18 bases lay outside the gene matches. Germline CDR1 and CDR2: MDHEN and SYDVKM. The CDR3 coding sequence is TGTGCCAGCAGTCCTCTTAATCGCCGGGACAGGCCAGTCTACGAGCAGTACTTC. Its protein is CASSPLNRRDRPVYEQYF.

A note on this clonotype: A junction end diverges from the germline sequence, so it may reflect a read error. The chain has TRBV5-1 and TRBJ2-5; 11 bases match TRBD2. Germline-derived CDR1 and CDR2 are SGHRS and YFSETQ. CDR3 length: 14 amino acids. DNA for the CDR3: TGCGCCAGCAGCTCTAGCGGGGGGCCAGAGGCCCAGTACTTC. Amino acids: CASSSSGGPEAQYF.

The V and J genes are TRBV2 and TRBJ1-5; 7 bases match TRBD1. The V gene's germline CDR1 is SNHLY and CDR2 FYNNEI. The V and J ends lost 6 bases and 4 bases, in that order; junction bases with no gene match: 9. The CDR3 extends over 15 amino acids. The CDR3 DNA is TGTGCCAGCAGCCTGACAGGGATTTTGAATCAGCCCCAGCATTTT. Amino acid sequence: CASSLTGILNQPQHF. Based on the CDR3 plus reference TRBV2 and TRBJ1-5, the full variable domain is EPEVTQTPSHQVTQMGQEVILRCVPISNHLYFYWYRQILGQKVEFLVSFYNNEISEKSEIFDDQFSVERPDGSNFTLKIRSTKLEDSAMYFCASSLTGILNQPQHFGDGTRLSIL.

There are a few counts of this clonotype. The rearrangement joins TRBV2 to TRBJ2-2, with TRBD2 identical over 12 bases. The germline V gene has CDR1 SNHLY and CDR2 FYNNEI. Losses at the gene ends were 6 bases for V and 3 bases for J; bases not matched to a gene: 5. This CDR3 has 16 residues. DNA for the CDR3: TGTGCCAGCAGCCCGACTAGCGGGGGATACACCGGGGAGCTGTTTTTT. Translated: CASSPTSGGYTGELFF.

Ten or more counts support this clonotype. The chain is built from TRBV28 and TRBJ2-7; D might be TRBD1 or TRBD2, each matching 8 bases. The CDR3 totals 17 residues. Trimming removed 5 bases from V and 0 bases from J, with 20 bases in between. In germline, CDR1 is MDHEN, CDR2 SYDVKM. The CDR3 DNA follows: TGTGCCAGCAGTCGGGGGGGGGACAGGTGGAACTCCTACGAGCAGTACTTC. It specifies CASSRGGDRWNSYEQYF.

In this sample, this clonotype turned up a few times. This chain's CDR3 is CASPPPGLASTSSYNEQFF. In DNA, the CDR3 is TGTGCCAGCCCCCCCCCGGGACTAGCTTCAACAAGCTCCTACAATGAGCAGTTCTTC. This chain links TRBV7-9 with TRBJ2-1; 9 bases are a match to TRBD2. Germline trimming cut 8 bases from V and 0 bases from J; bases unmatched to any gene: 17. The CDR3 totals 19 residues. The germline V gene encodes CDR1 SEHNR and CDR2 FQNEAQ (reference sequence).

The sample holds a few counts of this clonotype. The rearrangement uses TRBV6-1 and TRBJ2-3; TRBD1 matches at 7 bases. This CDR3 has 14 amino acids. The V gene end was trimmed by 3 bases and the J gene end by 4 bases; junction bases not matched to a gene: 4. Germline-derived CDR1 and CDR2 are MNHNS and SASEGT. CDR3: CASSDGGQPDTQYF. CDR3 nucleotide sequence: TGTGCCAGCAGTGATGGGGGACAGCCAGATACGCAGTATTTT.

This clonotype was seen repeatedly, ten times or more. The chain carries TRBV6-1 and TRBJ1-6, with TRBD1 matching over 8 bases. This CDR3 comprises 17 residues. Trimming took 6 bases from V and 8 from J; bases not matched to a gene: 15. CDR1 MNHNS and CDR2 SASEGT come from the germline V gene. This CDR3 reads CASSSGGGRTGYSPLHF. The CDR3 DNA reads as TGTGCCAGCAGCTCTGGGGGTGGTCGGACAGGGTATTCACCCCTCCACTTT.

This sequence joins TRBV11-2 and TRBJ1-1; D may be TRBD1 (5 bases). Germline lookup yields CDR1 SGHAT and CDR2 FQNNGV. Trimming cost V 10 bases and J 10 bases, with 25 bases left between them. CDR3 length: 14 amino acids. This CDR3 is CATNKGPSGRSAFF. CDR3 coding DNA: TGTGCCACCAACAAGGGGCCGAGTGGGAGGTCAGCTTTCTTT.

This clonotype was counted between two and nine times. V and J are TRBV7-8 and TRBJ2-3, with a weak D call TRBD2 (5 bases). This CDR3 is built from 15 residues. V lost 1 base to trimming and J lost 3 bases, with 11 bases between them. Germline CDR1 reads SGHVS; CDR2 reads FQNEAQ. The CDR3 spells CASSLDGVLTDTQYF. The CDR3 region has the DNA TGTGCCAGCAGCTTAGACGGGGTCTTGACAGATACGCAGTATTTT.

This sequence joins TRBV4-2 and TRBJ2-3; 16 bases align to TRBD2. This CDR3 is built from 16 residues. The V and J ends lost 4 bases and 8 bases, in that order; junction bases with no gene match: 6. The V gene's germline CDR1 is LGHNA and CDR2 YNFKEQ. CDR3 nucleotide sequence: TGTGCCAGCAGCCCAGGGACTAGCGGGGGGGCCGGTACGCAGTATTTT. Its translation is CASSPGTSGGAGTQYF.

This clonotype was counted ten times or more. The chain has TRBV3-1 and TRBJ1-1, with unresolved D. Trimming left V 4 bases short and J 8 bases short, with 14 bases between. Germline values: CDR1 LGHDT, CDR2 YNNKEL (reference sequence). There are 13 residues in the CDR3. Here the CDR3 reads CASSRTFATEAFF. Written as DNA, the CDR3 is TGTGCCAGCAGCCGTACCTTCGCGACAGAAGCTTTCTTT.

This clonotype was found many times. This chain links TRBV5-1 with TRBJ2-2; D tentatively fits TRBD1 or TRBD2 (5 bases each). CDR3 length: 13 amino acids. The germline V and J ends were trimmed by 4 bases and 3 bases, with 7 bases remaining between them. Germline V CDR1 and CDR2: SGHRS, YFSETQ. The chain's CDR3 is CASSQGHTGELFF. The CDR3 DNA sequence: TGCGCCAGCAGCCAGGGACACACCGGGGAGCTGTTTTTT. The whole variable domain, remainder taken from reference TRBV5-1 and TRBJ2-2, is KAGVTQTPRYLIKTRGQQVTLSCSPISGHRSVSWYQQTPGQGLQFLFEYFSETQRNKGNFPGRFSGRQFSNSRSEMNVSTLELGDSALYLCASSQGHTGELFFGEGSRLTVL.

This clonotype was found many times. The chain carries TRBV12-3 or TRBV12-4 and TRBJ2-7, with D perhaps matching TRBD1 or TRBD2 (5 bases each). This CDR3 is 13 amino acids long. V dropped 7 bases and J dropped 1 base, with 11 bases sitting between them. The CDR3 DNA reads TGTGCCAGCACTCTTGGGGGTTCCTACGAGCAGTACTTC. It is translated as CASTLGGSYEQYF.

The V and J genes are TRBV29-1 and TRBJ1-1; TRBD1 matches 8 bases. The germline V gene has CDR1 SQVTM and CDR2 ANQGSEA. V was pared by 1 base and J by 4 bases, with 5 bases of the junction left unmatched. The CDR3 runs to 14 residues. The CDR3 loop reads CSVEVQGASTEAFF. DNA for the CDR3: TGCAGCGTTGAAGTCCAGGGGGCGAGCACTGAAGCTTTCTTT. Supplemented by reference TRBV29-1 and TRBJ1-1, the full variable domain reads SAVISQKPSRDICQRGTSLTIQCQVDSQVTMMFWYRQQPGQSLTLIATANQGSEATYESGFVIDKFPISRPNLTFSTLTVSNMSPEDSSIYLCSVEVQGASTEAFFGQGTRLTVV.

The chain links TRBV15 to TRBJ1-6; 7 bases are a match to TRBD1. The trim removed 0 bases at V and 8 bases at J, leaving 4 bases unmatched. The CDR3 length is 15 residues. From germline, CDR1 is LNHNV and CDR2 YYDKDF (reference sequence). CDR3 in amino acids: CATSREPGGHSPLHF. The CDR3 DNA follows: TGTGCCACCAGCAGAGAACCAGGGGGACATTCACCCCTCCACTTT.

This clonotype occurred a few times. V usage is TRBV11-2 and J usage is TRBJ2-1; 11 bases align to TRBD2. This CDR3 comprises 19 residues. The V gene end was trimmed by 8 bases and the J gene end by 6 bases; junction bases not matched to a gene: 21. Germline values: CDR1 SGHAT, CDR2 FQNNGV. CDR3 DNA: TGTGCCAGCGGATACCCCCCTACCGGGACTAGCGGTAACGGCAATGAGCAGTTCTTC. As protein: CASGYPPTGTSGNGNEQFF.

V gene TRBV9 combines with J gene TRBJ2-1, with 12 bases matching TRBD2. Unmatched junction bases numbered 9, after V lost 1 base and J lost 7 bases. Germline CDR1 reads SGDLS; CDR2 reads YYNGEE. CDR3 length equals 17 residues. In DNA form, the CDR3 reads TGTGCCAGCAGCGTAAACCTAGCGGGGGGGTCGGGGAATGAGCAGTTCTTC. Amino acids: CASSVNLAGGSGNEQFF.

This clonotype appeared many times. The J gene is TRBJ2-7, the V gene TRBV6-1; 10 bases are shared with TRBD2. CDR1 MNHNS and CDR2 SASEGT come from the germline V gene. The CDR3 has 16 residues. V shed 4 bases and J 3 bases; nucleotides not matched to a gene: 9. CDR3 loop: CASSATGTSVYYEQYF. CDR3 bases: TGTGCCAGCAGTGCTACCGGGACTAGCGTTTACTACGAGCAGTACTTC.

V is TRBV7-2 and J is TRBJ1-6; D is unresolved. CDR1 SGHTA and CDR2 FQGNSA come from the germline V gene. The V end lost 4 bases, the J end lost 0 bases, and 7 bases lay between the germline ends. This CDR3 spans 15 amino acids. The CDR3 sequence is CASSSKSSYNSPLHF. The CDR3 DNA is TGTGCCAGCAGCTCCAAGAGCTCCTATAATTCACCCCTCCACTTT.

This clonotype was picked up many times. V gene TRBV7-2 combines with J gene TRBJ1-1; 10 nucleotides match TRBD1. Per the germline V gene, CDR1 is SGHTA and CDR2 is FQGNSA. Trimming cost V 5 bases and J 4 bases; bases outside gene matches: 4. The length of the CDR3 is 14 residues. CDR3 bases: TGTGCCAGCAGCATGACAGGGGGCTCCACTGAAGCTTTCTTT. It yields the protein CASSMTGGSTEAFF. Combining the CDR3 with reference TRBV7-2 and TRBJ1-1 gives the whole variable domain GAGVSQSPSNKVTEKGKDVELRCDPISGHTALYWYRQSLGQGLEFLIYFQGNSAPDKSGLPSDRFSAERTGGSVSTLTIQRTQQEDSAVYLCASSMTGGSTEAFFGQGTRLTVV.